The source of this T cell receptor beta chain is a study of T cell responses to AZD1222 COVID-19 vaccine. Study-level results: The donor cohort was predominantly white British with a female majority, and clonal diversity may have been underestimated. Reports say nearly half of spike-specific TCRs go after unmutated variant regions. Baseline seropositives among AZD1222 recipients totaled only five to seven. With dominance at 160-218 and 743-854, vaccine-associated CD4 TCRs spanned spike.

Germline-derived CDR1 and CDR2 are KGHSH and LQKENI. V dropped 3 bases and J dropped 1; count of bases not matched to a gene: 5. CDR3 length: 16 amino acids. Profiled with immunoSEQ multiplex PCR; TCRdb holds only in-frame clones, not every one. The sample has about 130,000 clones; over 90% are singletons. Turning to this clone: What it recognizes is unknown.

The chain employs TRBV18 and TRBJ2-3; 9 nucleotides line up with TRBD2. The sequence came from an adult in good health. The sample consisted of peripheral blood, taken on day 0 of AZD1222 vaccination. CDR3 residues: CASSPQTSGGTDTQYF. The DNA for the CDR3 is TGTGCCAGCTCACCGCAGACTAGCGGAGGCACAGATACGCAGTATTTT.